This entry is about one T cell receptor (beta chain). Its antigen is unknown. Base qualities are not provided; no much larger clone lies one nucleotide away. RNA was extracted using the RNeasy kit, and about 0.45 to 1 ug of the RNA was reverse transcribed with random hexamers. The immunoSEQ multiplex PCR assay, covering 54 Vbeta and 13 Jbeta segments, was used to amplify TCR beta CDR3 regions. PCR amplification bias was corrected by using a synthetic template baseline for primer optimization and computational correction. The paper's data handling went like this. Only productive sequences were kept, with reads annotated to V, D and J genes according to IMGT and analyzed in immunoSEQ Analyzer. Clonality was computed as one minus Shannon entropy normalized by log2 of the number of productive unique sequences. Public and private clones were assessed among the 100 most prevalent clones of each patient and control. Clones were defined as Susac-specific if absent from the healthy and MS cohorts, from more than 900 published viral clones and from other ImmuneACCESS disease sequences. Through fastp at Q25 and MiXCR, TCRdb rebuilt clones from the public reads, retaining in-frame beta chains. Rows with a matching CDR3 protein are joined into one entry that keeps the most common DNA and genes. The V and J calls here are based on TCRdb, not the publication. This sample has about 200,000 distinct CDR3 sequences in its table, and 85% to 95% of those were observed once. The ten largest clones capture under 0.12% of the sample.

These data are taken from a study of CD8 T cells in Susac syndrome (dated by TCRdb to the late 2010s). Concerning the study at large: Whether CD8+ T cell activation and differentiation in Susac syndrome was antigen driven was tested using repertoire sequencing. The study at large found these results: The study acknowledged that relatively few individuals were included in the TCR sequencing and HLA analysis.

CDR1 SGHRS and CDR2 YFSETQ were looked up in the germline V gene. V drops 5 bases and J drops 2 bases, leaving 13 bases in between. The CDR3 runs 14 residues from the cysteine to the phenylalanine. The kept DNA is CDR3 alone, 42 bases in frame from the first base. Peripheral blood CD8+ and CD4+ T cells from healthy donors, Susac syndrome patients and multiple sclerosis patients were profiled using high-throughput TCR beta sequencing. Healthy donors were included as age- and sex-matched controls. Bulk CD8+ and CD4+ T cells were purified magnetically by negative isolation, whereas CD8+ TEMRA cells were enriched by FACS. Blood was drawn into EDTA tubes, processed within 24 hours, and PBMCs were isolated by density gradient centrifugation. PBMCs intended for TCR sequencing were frozen in liquid nitrogen and were later thawed in a 37 degrees C water bath. A purity of at least 90% was achieved for sorted or isolated CD4+, CD8+ and CD8+ TEMRA cells.

Recombination connected TRBV5-1 to TRBJ2-5; too little of a D gene remains to name it. Input material: CD4+ T cells from PBMCs. The receptor was isolated from a human donor in good health. The CDR3 corresponds to CASSPGTIQETQYF. The DNA sequence is given as TGCGCCAGCAGTCCGGGCACGATTCAAGAGACCCAGTACTTC. This CDR3, with the reference TRBV5-1 and TRBJ2-5 proteins standing in past its ends, gives the full variable domain KAGVTQTPRYLIKTRGQQVTLSCSPISGHRSVSWYQQTPGQGLQFLFEYFSETQRNKGNFPGRFSGRQFSNSRSEMNVSTLELGDSALYLCASSPGTIQETQYFGPGTRLLVL.